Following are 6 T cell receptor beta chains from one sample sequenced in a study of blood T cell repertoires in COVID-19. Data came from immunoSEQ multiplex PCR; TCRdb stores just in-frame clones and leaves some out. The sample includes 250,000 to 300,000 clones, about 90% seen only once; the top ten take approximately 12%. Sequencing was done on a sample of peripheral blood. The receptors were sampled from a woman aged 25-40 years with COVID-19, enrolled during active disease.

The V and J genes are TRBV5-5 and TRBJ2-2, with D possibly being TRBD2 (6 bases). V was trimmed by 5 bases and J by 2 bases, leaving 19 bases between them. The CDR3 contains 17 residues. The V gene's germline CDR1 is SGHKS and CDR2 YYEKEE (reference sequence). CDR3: CASSHNVGGLNTGELFF. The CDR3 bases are TGTGCCAGCAGTCACAATGTCGGAGGACTAAACACCGGGGAGCTGTTTTTT. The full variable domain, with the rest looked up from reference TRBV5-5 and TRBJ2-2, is DAGVTQSPTHLIKTRGQQVTLRCSPISGHKSVSWYQQVLGQGPQFIFQYYEKEERGRGNFPDRFSARQFPNYSSELNVNALLLGDSALYLCASSHNVGGLNTGELFFGEGSRLTVL.

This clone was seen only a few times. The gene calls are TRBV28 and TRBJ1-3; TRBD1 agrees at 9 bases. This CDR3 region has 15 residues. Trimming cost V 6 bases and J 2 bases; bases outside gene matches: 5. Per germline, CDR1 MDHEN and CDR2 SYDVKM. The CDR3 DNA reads TGTGCCAGCAGCGCCGGGACAGGGACTGGAAACACCATATATTTT. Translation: CASSAGTGTGNTIYF.

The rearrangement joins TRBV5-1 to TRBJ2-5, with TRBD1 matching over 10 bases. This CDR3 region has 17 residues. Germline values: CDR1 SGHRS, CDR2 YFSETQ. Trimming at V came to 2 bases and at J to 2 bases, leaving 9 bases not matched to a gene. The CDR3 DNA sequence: TGCGCCAGCAGCTTCAGATCGGGACAGGGGATTCAAGAGACCCAGTACTTC. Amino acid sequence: CASSFRSGQGIQETQYF.

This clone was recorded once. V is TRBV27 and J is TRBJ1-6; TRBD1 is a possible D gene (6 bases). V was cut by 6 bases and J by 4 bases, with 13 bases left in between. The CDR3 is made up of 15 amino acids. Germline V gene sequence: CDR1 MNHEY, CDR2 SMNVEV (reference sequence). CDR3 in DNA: TGTGCCAGCAGGAGCCCTACAGGGTATAATTCACCCCTCCACTTT. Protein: CASRSPTGYNSPLHF.

This CDR3 is CASNILRGYF. The CDR3 region has the DNA TGTGCCAGCAATATACTAAGAGGGTACTTC. The V gene is TRBV21-1, the J gene TRBJ2-7; TRBD2 is the table's D call and was not checked against the DNA. TRBV21-1 is reported as a pseudogene. This CDR3 has 10 amino acids.

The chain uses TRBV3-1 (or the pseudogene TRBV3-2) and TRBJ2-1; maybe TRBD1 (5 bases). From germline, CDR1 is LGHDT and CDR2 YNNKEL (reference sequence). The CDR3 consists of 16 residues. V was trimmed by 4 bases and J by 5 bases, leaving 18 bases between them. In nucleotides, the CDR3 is TGTGCCAGCAGCCCGCGTGTCAGGGTTGGGGACAATGAGCAGTTCTTC. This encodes CASSPRVRVGDNEQFF.